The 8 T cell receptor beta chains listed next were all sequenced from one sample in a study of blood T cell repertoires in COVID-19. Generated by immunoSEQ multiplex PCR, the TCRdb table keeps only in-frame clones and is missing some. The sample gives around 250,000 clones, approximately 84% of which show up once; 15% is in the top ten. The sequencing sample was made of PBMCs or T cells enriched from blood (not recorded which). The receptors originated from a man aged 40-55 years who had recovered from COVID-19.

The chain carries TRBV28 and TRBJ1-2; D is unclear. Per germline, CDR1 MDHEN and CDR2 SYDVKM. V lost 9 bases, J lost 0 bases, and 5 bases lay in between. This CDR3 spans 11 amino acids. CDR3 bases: TGTGCCAGTAATACTAACTATGGCTACACCTTC. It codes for CASNTNYGYTF.

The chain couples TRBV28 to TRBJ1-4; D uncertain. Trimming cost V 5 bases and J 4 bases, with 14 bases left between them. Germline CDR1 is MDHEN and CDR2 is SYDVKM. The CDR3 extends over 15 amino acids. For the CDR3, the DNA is TGTGCCAGCAGTGCCATAGGTGAGGGTAATGAAAAACTGTTTTTT. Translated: CASSAIGEGNEKLFF.

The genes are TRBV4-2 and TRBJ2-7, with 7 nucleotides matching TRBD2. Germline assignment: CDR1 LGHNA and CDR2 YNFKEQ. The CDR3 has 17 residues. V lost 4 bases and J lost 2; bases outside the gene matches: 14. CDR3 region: CASSRAAMGGGPYEQYF. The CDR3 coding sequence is TGTGCCAGCAGCCGCGCTGCTATGGGGGGGGGTCCCTACGAGCAGTACTTC.

Written as DNA, the CDR3 is TGTGCCACCAGTGACGTGGCAGGGGATGGCTACACCTTC. Residues: CATSDVAGDGYTF. The V gene is TRBV24-1, the J gene TRBJ1-2; D is perhaps TRBD1 (6 bases). The V end was cut by 4 bases, the J end by 6 bases, with 11 bases between. The CDR3 contains 13 residues. Germline V lookup: CDR1 KGHDR, CDR2 SFDVKD.

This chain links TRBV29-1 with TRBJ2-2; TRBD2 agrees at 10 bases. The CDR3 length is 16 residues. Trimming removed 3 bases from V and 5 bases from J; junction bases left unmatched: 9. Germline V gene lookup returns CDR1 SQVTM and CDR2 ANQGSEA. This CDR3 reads CSVDPSGGAGTGELFF. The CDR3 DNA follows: TGCAGCGTTGACCCCAGCGGGGGGGCGGGTACCGGGGAGCTGTTTTTT.

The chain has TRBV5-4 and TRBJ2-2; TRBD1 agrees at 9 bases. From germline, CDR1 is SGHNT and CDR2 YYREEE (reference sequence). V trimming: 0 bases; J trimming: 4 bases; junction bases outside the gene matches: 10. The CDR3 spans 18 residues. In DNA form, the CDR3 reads TGTGCCAGCAGCTTGGGAGGCGACAGGGGGGCGGGCACCGGGGAGCTGTTTTTT. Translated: CASSLGGDRGAGTGELFF.

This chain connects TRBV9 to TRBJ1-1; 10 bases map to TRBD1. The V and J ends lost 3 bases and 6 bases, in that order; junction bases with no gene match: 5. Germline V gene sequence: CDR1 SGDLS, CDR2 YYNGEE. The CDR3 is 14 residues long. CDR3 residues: CASSGGTGEPEAFF. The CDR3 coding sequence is TGTGCCAGCAGCGGCGGGACAGGGGAGCCTGAAGCTTTCTTT. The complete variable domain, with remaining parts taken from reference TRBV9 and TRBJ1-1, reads DSGVTQTPKHLITATGQRVTLRCSPRSGDLSVYWYQQSLDQGLQFLIQYYNGEERAKGNILERFSAQQFPDLHSELNLSSLELGDSALYFCASSGGTGEPEAFFGQGTRLTVV.

The CDR3 loop reads CASSSGDRGQKLFF. The CDR3 DNA sequence: TGTGCCAGCAGCTCGGGAGACAGGGGTCAAAAACTGTTTTTT. V is TRBV5-4 and J is TRBJ1-4, with TRBD1 identical over 8 bases. The CDR3 length is 14 residues. CDR1 and CDR2 from the germline V gene are SGHNT and YYREEE (reference sequence). J was trimmed by 9 bases and V by 3 bases; bases with no gene match: 7.